Shown below are 13 T cell receptor beta chains from a single sample sequenced in a study of T cell changes during pregnancy in multiple sclerosis. Measured with immunoSEQ multiplex PCR; TCRdb has only the in-frame clones, and not every one. The sample holds tens of thousands of clones; over 90% are singletons and the top ten take over 6.5%. Sequencing was performed on CD8+ T cells from peripheral blood mononuclear cells, taken in the third trimester of pregnancy. The receptor set was obtained from a female donor with multiple sclerosis, enrolled in a pregnancy study.

This clone was seen just once. The gene calls are TRBV5-5 and TRBJ2-3, with unresolved D. The V end lost 2 bases, the J end lost 5 bases, and 12 bases lay between the germline ends. The germline CDR1 and CDR2 sequences are SGHKS and YYEKEE (reference sequence). This CDR3 has 14 amino acids. The CDR3 loop reads CASSFLIRRDTQYF. The CDR3 DNA follows: TGTGCCAGCAGCTTCCTTATTAGAAGAGATACGCAGTATTTT.

This clone showed up just once. The V call is TRBV19, the J call TRBJ1-1; D is unresolved. Trimming cost V 7 bases and J 5 bases, with 14 bases left between them. The CDR3 is 13 amino acids. Germline lookup yields CDR1 LNHDA and CDR2 SQIVND (reference sequence). The DNA for the CDR3 is TGTGCCAGTAATTACGCCCGCGGGACTGAAGCTTTCTTT. Its translation: CASNYARGTEAFF.

The chain employs TRBV7-9 and TRBJ2-5; D perhaps matches TRBD1 (6 bases). The V gene's germline CDR1 is SEHNR and CDR2 FQNEAQ (reference sequence). The CDR3 loop spans 15 amino acids. V shed 4 bases and J shed 5 bases, with 17 bases lying between them. This CDR3 reads CASSWGQTTGETQYF. For the CDR3, the DNA is TGTGCCAGCAGCTGGGGACAAACAACGGGGGAGACCCAGTACTTC.

The rearrangement uses TRBV6-6 and TRBJ1-4; no reliable D call. The germline V gene has CDR1 MNHNY and CDR2 SVGAGI (reference sequence). V lost 8 bases, J lost 6 bases, and 10 bases lay in between. The CDR3 runs to 12 residues. DNA of the CDR3: TGTGCCAGCCGGGGTCAAGATGAAAAACTGTTTTTT. Its protein is CASRGQDEKLFF.

This chain uses TRBV2 with TRBJ1-4; D is undetermined. CDR1 is SNHLY and CDR2 is FYNNEI in the germline V gene. The CDR3 sequence is 14 residues long. Trimming shortened V by 5 bases and J by 7 bases, and 14 bases separated the two germline ends. The CDR3 loop reads CASSPAPRAEKLFF. In DNA form, the CDR3 reads TGTGCCAGCAGTCCCGCCCCCCGCGCTGAAAAACTGTTTTTT.

The rearrangement links TRBV11-2 to TRBJ2-7; tentatively, D is TRBD1 (5 bases). CDR1 and CDR2 (germline): SGHAT, FQNNGV. Trimming shortened V by 8 bases and J by 1 base, and 15 bases separated the two germline ends. This CDR3 has 14 residues. In DNA form, the CDR3 reads TGTGCCAGCTCCATTGTTCCAGGGTCCTACGAGCAGTACTTC. Its translation is CASSIVPGSYEQYF.

In this sample, this clone turned up a few times. V and J are TRBV7-9 and TRBJ1-2, with 7 bases aligning to TRBD1. Looked up from germline, CDR1 is SEHNR and CDR2 is FQNEAQ (reference sequence). CDR3 length: 12 amino acids. With V trimmed by 4 bases and J by 10 bases, 6 bases remained unmatched. The CDR3: CASSSRGQPYTF. The CDR3 region has the DNA TGTGCCAGCAGCTCAAGGGGACAGCCCTACACCTTC.

The chain recombines TRBV11-2 with TRBJ2-7, with a weak D call TRBD1 (5 bases). V was trimmed by 1 base and J by 5 bases, leaving 18 bases between them. The germline V gene encodes CDR1 SGHAT and CDR2 FQNNGV. The CDR3 sequence is 16 residues long. In nucleotides, the CDR3 is TGTGCCAGCAGCTTAGGTTTCAGGGCGGCATTCAACGAGCAGTACTTC. Translated: CASSLGFRAAFNEQYF.

V is TRBV2 and J is TRBJ2-1; D possibly corresponds to TRBD2 (5 bases). This CDR3 comprises 15 residues. V was pared by 3 bases and J by 7 bases, with 16 bases between. The germline V gene has CDR1 SNHLY and CDR2 FYNNEI. The CDR3 sequence: CASSETSSNNNEQFF. In nucleotides, the CDR3 is TGTGCCAGCAGTGAGACTTCTAGCAACAATAATGAGCAGTTCTTC.

The rearrangement joins TRBV7-9 to TRBJ1-2; 7 positions match TRBD1. This CDR3 is 14 amino acids long. Losses at the gene ends were 3 bases for V and 6 bases for J; bases not matched to a gene: 7. Germline loops: CDR1 SEHNR, CDR2 FQNEAQ (reference sequence). The CDR3, as DNA: TGTGCCAGCAGCTTTGACCTTCAGGGGGATGGCTACACCTTC. Its protein product is CASSFDLQGDGYTF.

V and J are TRBV7-9 and TRBJ2-3; 12 positions match TRBD1. This CDR3 region has 16 residues. Germline lookup yields CDR1 SEHNR and CDR2 FQNEAQ (reference sequence). V lost 1 base, J lost 2 bases, and 1 base stayed unmatched. CDR3 nucleotides: TGTGCCAGCAGCTTAGGGGGACAGGGGGCCACAGATACGCAGTATTTT. It yields the protein CASSLGGQGATDTQYF.

V and J are TRBV15 and TRBJ1-5, with D hard to call. This CDR3 contains 14 residues. Per germline, CDR1 LNHNV and CDR2 YYDKDF (reference sequence). The V and J ends lost 3 bases and 3 bases respectively, with 9 bases between them. The CDR3 region is CATSSEGDNQPQHF. In DNA, the CDR3 is TGTGCCACCAGCAGCGAGGGTGACAATCAGCCCCAGCATTTT.

This chain joins TRBV5-6 and TRBJ2-6; D is undetermined. V was cut by 0 bases and J by 0 bases, with 13 bases left in between. The germline V gene encodes CDR1 SGHDT and CDR2 YYEEEE. The CDR3 length is 18 residues. In DNA form, the CDR3 reads TGTGCCAGCAGCTTGGGTGGGCCGACCGACTCTGGGGCCAACGTCCTGACTTTC. Translation gives CASSLGGPTDSGANVLTF. Full variable domain (remainder filled in from reference TRBV5-6 and TRBJ2-6): DAGVTQSPTHLIKTRGQQVTLRCSPKSGHDTVSWYQQALGQGPQFIFQYYEEEERQRGNFPDRFSGHQFPNYSSELNVNALLLGDSALYLCASSLGGPTDSGANVLTFGAGSRLTVL.